A selection of T cell receptor beta chains follows, all from one sample in a study of blood T cells in healthy people across ages. TCRdb reprocessed the 5' RACE reads via MiXCR and lists one record per CDR3 protein. The repertoire holds about 680,000 distinct CDR3 sequences, with 49% as singletons. The sequencing sample was made of blood. Receptor source: a woman aged 60-75 years in good health. CDR3s include the opening cysteine and the closing phenylalanine or tryptophan. Each record gives: J gene, clone size, V gene, CDR3 protein. Where a row states a size, it is once, few, many or the class of an expanded clone; other rows omit it.

TRBJ2-2,-,TRBV3-1,CASSQGADTGDLFF
TRBJ2-1,-,TRBV29-1,CSVEGADTYNEQFF
TRBJ1-2,-,TRBV20-1,CSARIVPNYGYTF
TRBJ1-2,-,TRBV2,CASSAGFGYTF
TRBJ2-5,many,TRBV29-1,CSVDLASETQYF
TRBJ2-1,few,TRBV5-1,CASSFDGGGEQFF
TRBJ2-7,-,TRBV20-1,CSARTSGRTTYEQYF
TRBJ2-1,-,TRBV20-1,CSARDFPSGRAAVYEQFF
TRBJ1-2,few,TRBV12-3/TRBV12-4,CASSTHTGIIRANYGYTF
TRBJ2-5,-,TRBV6-2/TRBV6-3,CASSPHLAAAQYF
TRBJ2-6,few,TRBV15,CATNTGPGANVLTF
TRBJ2-3,once,TRBV5-1,CASRRRGSTDTQYF
TRBJ2-7,-,TRBV6-5,CASSYSDRSYEQYF
TRBJ2-7,-,TRBV11-2,CASRPIQGESSYEQYF
TRBJ2-7,-,TRBV7-8,CASSLSPGGPKSSYEQYF
TRBJ2-3,-,TRBV29-1,CSVEAQGGTQYF
TRBJ2-7,-,TRBV25-1,CASSEPETGEEAYEQYF
TRBJ2-7,many,TRBV20-1,CSAAHESGRQYF
TRBJ2-6,-,TRBV21-1,CASSKLPRDLITGANVLTF
-,-,TRBV7-2,CASSLGHYLSDEQYF
TRBJ1-1,once,TRBV4-1,CASSLGPGNSEAFF
TRBJ2-2,-,TRBV4-2,CASSQAMGQNTGELFF
TRBJ2-7,-,TRBV10-3,CAISELYSRYEQYF
TRBJ2-3,-,TRBV7-9,CASSFGRDRATDTQYF
TRBJ1-2,once,TRBV9,CASSEGFDRIYGYTF
TRBJ2-7,-,TRBV25-1,CASSEILRGLGEQYF
TRBJ2-1,-,TRBV6-1,CASSWTGTEQFF
TRBJ2-1,many,TRBV19,CASSPTSGTYNEQFF
TRBJ2-5,few,TRBV2,CASSVRANGETQYF
TRBJ2-7,-,TRBV14,CASSQYSLTYEQYF
TRBJ2-7,-,TRBV7-3,CASSLTGAGDYEQYF
TRBJ2-1,few,TRBV18,CASSQQGLANNEQFF
TRBJ2-7,-,TRBV20-1,CSASVSGEIYEQYF
TRBJ1-2,-,TRBV7-9,CASSLDQSMNYGYTF
TRBJ2-1,many,TRBV27,CASSPRTSGTGNEQFF
TRBJ2-4,-,TRBV15,CATSRATGLLDF
TRBJ2-3,-,TRBV11-3,CASSFGQGGADTQYF
TRBJ2-7,-,TRBV7-2,CASSLWDVGAGGHYEQYF
TRBJ2-5,-,TRBV20-1,CSASAHYNEQYF
TRBJ1-2,once,TRBV28,CASSSPGTAFYGNTF
TRBJ2-2,few,TRBV5-1,CASTETGNTGELFF
TRBJ2-5,-,TRBV6-2/TRBV6-3,CASSSPDNRQETQYF
TRBJ2-1,-,TRBV20-1,CSARGSGGASSYNEQFF
TRBJ2-7,few,TRBV7-9,CASSLGLAGDSYEQYF
TRBJ2-5,few,TRBV4-2,CASSQVGRETQYF